Given below is one T cell receptor beta chain in context. At the DNA level, this CDR3 is encoded by other sequences in the same sample as well. Naive CD8 cells lacked CD45RO, underwent positive selection for CCR7 and left out terminally differentiated effector memory CD45RA+ cells. The data belong to a study of shared clonotypes between healthy human individuals. Sequenced by immunoSEQ multiplex PCR; TCRdb stores in-frame clones only, minus some. Counted here are 2 million or so clones, roughly 94% occurring once; the ten biggest clones make up about 1.1%. The germline gives CDR1 MNHNS, CDR2 SASEGT. CDR3 length: 13 amino acids. The ends were cut back, 3 bases at V and 2 bases at J, with 8 bases in the middle.

This chain uses TRBV6-1 with TRBJ2-7; D unresolved. The sequencing input was naive CD8+ T cells sorted from blood. The receptor was isolated from a young man in good health. The CDR3 DNA reads as TGTGCCAGCAGTGATGGGGATGCCTACGAGCAGTACTTC. Its protein is CASSDGDAYEQYF.